Described below is a single T cell receptor (beta chain) sequence and its context. Antigen: not known. The sample belongs to a study of OX40 agonist ivuxolimab in advanced cancers. Looking at the study overall: Dose-escalation subjects each had hepatocellular carcinoma, melanoma, renal cell or head and neck cancer. Patients with prior anti-PD-1, anti-PD-L1 or anti-CTLA-4 therapy were eligible; less than 50% had some. Two cutaneous melanoma patients and one hepatocellular carcinoma patient, three in all, had partial responses. General observations from the study: With doses of 0.1 to 3.0 mg/kg, CD4+ and CD8+ blood T cells had undergone clonal expansion by week 6.

The CDR3 is 15 residues long. CDR1 and CDR2 from the germline V gene are MDHEN and SYDVKM. V lost 0 bases, J lost 7 bases, and 7 bases stayed unmatched. Assay used: immunoSEQ multiplex PCR; TCRdb lists only in-frame clones, some missing. The table includes 70,000 or so clones, 75% to 90% detected once. The rearrangement links TRBV28 to TRBJ2-7; 9 bases are shared with TRBD2. Sequenced material: CD4+ or CD8+ T cells sorted from blood, taken in a trial of the OX40 agonist ivuxolimab. The sequence came from an adult with an advanced solid tumor such as melanoma, head and neck, liver or kidney cancer. The CDR3 spells CASSLWVAGAWEQYF. CDR3 bases: TGTGCCAGCAGTTTATGGGTAGCGGGAGCGTGGGAGCAGTACTTC.